This TCR beta chain stems from a study of OX40 agonist ivuxolimab in advanced cancers. General study points: Mean expanded clone counts were higher in CD8+ than CD4+ T cells.

The CDR3 contains 17 residues. Germline-derived CDR1 and CDR2 are MDHEN and SYDVKM. Unmatched junction bases numbered 6, after V lost 3 bases and J lost 1 base. To note about this clone: Its antigen is undetermined.

TCRdb keeps only in-frame clones here, not all; method: immunoSEQ multiplex PCR. The sample has about 27,000 clones, 82% seen once. Sequences were derived from CD4+ or CD8+ T cells sorted from blood, sampled in a trial of the OX40 agonist ivuxolimab. The source is an adult with an advanced solid tumor such as melanoma, head and neck, liver or kidney cancer. The rearrangement links TRBV28 to TRBJ2-3; 11 bases match TRBD2. This chain's CDR3 is CASSFGSGGAGTDTQYF. In DNA, the CDR3 is TGTGCCAGCAGTTTTGGTAGCGGGGGGGCCGGCACAGATACGCAGTATTTT.